This passage covers 30 T cell receptor beta chains from one sample sequenced in a study of blood T cell repertoires in COVID-19. Here immunoSEQ multiplex PCR was the method, and the copy in TCRdb shows in-frame clones only, minus some. This table has some 48,000 clones, about 83% appearing once. Sequencing used peripheral blood. These receptors were taken from a human donor in a cohort sampled during active COVID-19.

V and J are TRBV29-1 and TRBJ2-2, with TRBD2 identical over 8 bases. Per the germline V gene, CDR1 is SQVTM and CDR2 is ANQGSEA. V dropped 0 bases and J dropped 5; count of bases not matched to a gene: 5. CDR3 size: 15 residues. CDR3 in amino acids: CSVEDAGGQTGELFF. DNA for the CDR3: TGCAGCGTTGAAGATGCGGGAGGACAGACCGGGGAGCTGTTTTTT.

The rearrangement links TRBV6-2 or TRBV6-3 to TRBJ2-7, with 8 nucleotides matching TRBD2. With V trimmed by 0 bases and J by 2 bases, 6 bases remained unmatched. Germline V CDR1 and CDR2: MNHEY, SVGEGT. The CDR3 is 16 amino acids. CDR3 bases: TGTGCCAGCAGTTACTCACAAAGCGGGGGACCCTACGAGCAGTACTTC. Its translation is CASSYSQSGGPYEQYF.

This chain joins TRBV3-1 (or the pseudogene TRBV3-2) and TRBJ2-7; 8 positions match TRBD2. The CDR3 extends over 14 amino acids. V shed 3 bases, J shed 2 bases, and the junction held 3 bases outside the gene matches. Germline V gene sequence: CDR1 LGHDT, CDR2 YNNKEL (reference sequence). The DNA of the CDR3 is TGTGCCAGCAGCCAGTCGGGAGGGCCCTACGAGCAGTACTTC. Its protein is CASSQSGGPYEQYF.

V is TRBV6-6 and J is TRBJ1-5, with D possibly being TRBD1 (5 bases). This CDR3 comprises 16 residues. The germline gives CDR1 MNHNY, CDR2 SVGAGI (reference sequence). V dropped 2 bases and J dropped 3 bases, with 14 bases sitting between them. This chain's CDR3 is CASSYEQVLTNQPQHF. The CDR3, as DNA: TGTGCCAGCAGTTACGAACAGGTGCTTACCAATCAGCCCCAGCATTTT.

The V and J genes are TRBV6-5 and TRBJ2-5; 11 nucleotides line up with TRBD2. Trimming removed 9 bases from V and 4 bases from J; junction bases left unmatched: 7. This CDR3 region has 14 residues. Germline CDR1 is MNHEY and CDR2 is SVGAGI. The CDR3 sequence: CASVAGGSRETQYF. CDR3 DNA sequence: TGTGCCAGTGTAGCGGGGGGGAGCAGAGAGACCCAGTACTTC.

The chain recombines TRBV27 with TRBJ1-1; the D is unclear. The germline V and J ends were trimmed by 5 bases and 0 bases, with 10 bases remaining between them. Germline loops: CDR1 MNHEY, CDR2 SMNVEV (reference sequence). The CDR3 totals 14 residues. The CDR3 nucleotides are TGTGCCAGCAGTCATGGACTGGTGAACACTGAAGCTTTCTTT. It translates to CASSHGLVNTEAFF.

This clone was counted between two and nine times. This rearrangement joins TRBV6-5 to TRBJ1-2, with D possibly TRBD1 on 5 matching bases. Between the trimmed V and J ends, which lost 8 bases and 1 base, there was a span of 8 bases. The CDR3 is 12 residues long. CDR1 MNHEY and CDR2 SVGAGI come from the germline V gene. The DNA of the CDR3 is TGTGCCAGCGCGACAGTTAACTATGGCTACACCTTC. It specifies CASATVNYGYTF.

The J gene is TRBJ1-1, the V gene TRBV2, with 8 nucleotides matching TRBD1. J gave up 0 bases and V 7 bases, and 13 bases lay outside the gene matches. The CDR3 has 17 residues. Looked up from germline, CDR1 is SNHLY and CDR2 is FYNNEI. The DNA for the CDR3 is TGTGCCAGCATTAAGGACAGGGAAAGGGTCTTGAACACTGAAGCTTTCTTT. Its protein product is CASIKDRERVLNTEAFF.

The V and J genes are TRBV5-1 and TRBJ1-6; TRBD1 matches 7 bases. CDR1 and CDR2 (germline): SGHRS, YFSETQ. The CDR3 contains 17 residues. J gave up 1 base and V 0 bases, and 4 bases lay outside the gene matches. The CDR3 region is CASSLGTGLSYNSPLHF. The CDR3 bases are TGCGCCAGCAGCTTGGGGACAGGCCTTTCCTATAATTCACCCCTCCACTTT.

V is TRBV4-2 and J is TRBJ1-5, with a tentative D call TRBD1 (6 bases). Trimming removed 0 bases at V and 6 bases at J, with 12 bases between. CDR3 size: 15 residues. Looked up from germline, CDR1 is LGHNA and CDR2 is YNFKEQ. DNA of the CDR3: TGTGCCAGCAGCCAAGAAAACAGGGTTGGTCAGCCCCAGCATTTT. Its translation: CASSQENRVGQPQHF.

This clone occurred once. The CDR3 sequence is CASSLWGQDTQYF. Here the CDR3 DNA reads TGTGCCAGCAGTTTATGGGGGCAAGATACGCAGTATTTT. The rearrangement joins TRBV27 to TRBJ2-3; perhaps TRBD1 as D (6 bases). This CDR3 has 13 residues. Trimming stripped 1 base from V and 5 bases from J, with 7 bases between. CDR1 is MNHEY, CDR2 SMNVEV, per germline (reference sequence).

The V gene is TRBV5-4, the J gene TRBJ2-1, with TRBD1 matching over 10 bases. The CDR3 contains 16 residues. Germline CDR1 reads SGHNT; CDR2 reads YYREEE (reference sequence). With 1 base clipped from V and 6 bases from J, the junction kept 7 bases outside the gene matches. In DNA form, the CDR3 reads TGTGCCAGCAGCTTGTCGACAGGGGGCGTTGGCAATGAGCAGTTCTTC. Protein sequence: CASSLSTGGVGNEQFF. Filled out from reference TRBV5-4 and TRBJ2-1, the complete variable domain reads ETGVTQSPTHLIKTRGQQVTLRCSSQSGHNTVSWYQQALGQGPQFIFQYYREEENGRGNFPPRFSGLQFPNYSSELNVNALELDDSALYLCASSLSTGGVGNEQFFGPGTRLTVL.

This clone was detected a few times. J is TRBJ2-7 and V is TRBV7-2; the D gene is possibly TRBD2 (6 bases). There are 16 residues in the CDR3. Germline values: CDR1 SGHTA, CDR2 FQGNSA. V was shortened by 2 bases and J by 0 bases, with 14 bases between the two germline ends. CDR3 region: CASSLQLASSSYEQYF. The CDR3 nucleotides are TGTGCCAGCAGCTTACAGCTAGCGTCAAGCTCCTACGAGCAGTACTTC.

CDR3 loop: CASSIGGYEQYF. Written as DNA, the CDR3 is TGTGCCAGTAGTATCGGGGGGTACGAGCAGTACTTC. The V call is TRBV19, the J call TRBJ2-7; 7 bases agree with TRBD2. Germline lookup yields CDR1 LNHDA and CDR2 SQIVND (reference sequence). J lost 4 bases, V lost 3 bases, and 0 bases had no gene match. This CDR3 is 12 amino acids long.

This clone was seen a handful of times. The chain carries TRBV5-4 and TRBJ2-1; D gene unclear. V lost 1 base, J lost 9 bases, and 5 bases lay in between. Germline V gives CDR1 SGHNT, CDR2 YYREEE (reference sequence). CDR3 length equals 11 residues. Here the CDR3 reads CASSLISEQFF. DNA for the CDR3: TGTGCCAGCAGCTTGATTAGTGAGCAGTTCTTC.

The V call is TRBV2, the J call TRBJ1-2; no definite D call. Trimming shortened V by 6 bases and J by 5 bases, and 19 bases separated the two germline ends. The CDR3 has 15 residues. Germline V gene sequence: CDR1 SNHLY, CDR2 FYNNEI. The CDR3 loop is CASSPNLEGRYGYTF. CDR3 nucleotide sequence: TGTGCCAGCAGCCCAAACTTGGAGGGCAGATATGGCTACACCTTC.

The gene calls are TRBV10-3 and TRBJ1-1; a weak D match, TRBD1 (5 bases). Germline lookup yields CDR1 ENHRY and CDR2 SYGVKD. V dropped 6 bases and J dropped 1 base, with 12 bases sitting between them. CDR3 length: 14 residues. Here the CDR3 reads CAIRGQGSNTEAFF. The CDR3 nucleotides read TGTGCCATCAGAGGTCAGGGTTCGAACACTGAAGCTTTCTTT.

The chain employs TRBV7-2 and TRBJ2-3; tentative D call: TRBD1 (6 bases). Looked up from germline, CDR1 is SGHTA and CDR2 is FQGNSA. The CDR3 has 16 residues. V lost 1 base to trimming and J lost 2 bases, with 13 bases between them. CDR3 region: CASSLVRGSNTDTQYF. Here the CDR3 DNA reads TGTGCCAGCAGCTTAGTTAGGGGGAGTAACACAGATACGCAGTATTTT.

This chain connects TRBV20-1 to TRBJ2-6; a weak D match, TRBD1 (6 bases). V lost 3 bases and J 0 bases, leaving 9 bases between the germline ends. The CDR3 covers 15 residues. Germline CDR1 is DFQATT and CDR2 is SNEGSKA (reference sequence). The CDR3 reads CSASTGNSGANVLTF. Here the CDR3 DNA reads TGCAGTGCTAGTACAGGGAACTCTGGGGCCAACGTCCTGACTTTC.

The chain links TRBV5-6 to TRBJ2-7; 7 positions agree with TRBD2. The V and J ends lost 1 base and 6 bases, in that order; junction bases with no gene match: 16. There are 17 residues in the CDR3. Germline-derived CDR1 and CDR2 are SGHDT and YYEEEE. Here the CDR3 DNA reads TGTGCCAGCAGCTTGAAGGGTGCTGGTACTAGCGTCCGCGAGCAGTACTTC. It yields the protein CASSLKGAGTSVREQYF.

The genes are TRBV4-1 and TRBJ2-7, with TRBD1 matching over 9 bases. V gave up 2 bases and J gave up 3 bases; unmatched junction bases: 11. The CDR3 is 17 amino acids. Germline lookup yields CDR1 MGHRA and CDR2 YSYEKL. The CDR3 reads CASSQTPAGTGFYEQYF. The DNA of the CDR3 is TGCGCCAGCAGCCAAACTCCCGCCGGGACAGGGTTCTACGAGCAGTACTTC.

The rearrangement joins TRBV9 to TRBJ1-4, with 9 positions matching TRBD1. The V segment lost 2 bases and the J segment 5 bases; nucleotides outside the gene matches: 1. The CDR3 sequence is 14 residues long. Germline V gene lookup returns CDR1 SGDLS and CDR2 YYNGEE. CDR3 in amino acids: CASSVGTGNEKLFF. CDR3 coding DNA: TGTGCCAGCAGCGTCGGGACAGGGAATGAAAAACTGTTTTTT.

The genes are TRBV24-1 and TRBJ2-1, with 16 bases that match TRBD2. The germline gives CDR1 KGHDR, CDR2 SFDVKD. CDR3 size: 17 residues. After removal of 4 bases from V and 8 bases from J, the junction contained 7 bases not matched to a gene. The CDR3 sequence: CATSEGTSGRAIYEQFF. The DNA for the CDR3 is TGTGCCACCAGTGAAGGGACTAGCGGGAGGGCCATCTATGAGCAGTTCTTC.

This chain connects TRBV7-9 to TRBJ1-2, with a possible D match to TRBD1 (5 bases). CDR1 is SEHNR and CDR2 is FQNEAQ in the germline V gene (reference sequence). The V end was cut by 5 bases, the J end by 6 bases, with 16 bases between. The CDR3 has 14 residues. CDR3 DNA: TGTGCCAGCAGCCGGTGGGGGGGTGACGATGGCTACACCTTC. It specifies CASSRWGGDDGYTF. Drawing the rest from reference TRBV7-9 and TRBJ1-2, the complete variable domain is DTGVSQNPRHKITKRGQNVTFRCDPISEHNRLYWYRQTLGQGPEFLTYFQNEAQLEKSRLLSDRFSAERPKGSFSTLEIQRTEQGDSAMYLCASSRWGGDDGYTFGSGTRLTVV.

The V gene is TRBV7-9, the J gene TRBJ2-2; TRBD1 matches at 8 bases. The CDR3 runs 15 residues. The V gene's germline CDR1 is SEHNR and CDR2 FQNEAQ (reference sequence). J lost 5 bases, V lost 4 bases, and 6 bases had no gene match. This CDR3 reads CASSSRTGQTGELFF. CDR3 nucleotides: TGTGCCAGCAGCTCCCGGACAGGGCAAACCGGGGAGCTGTTTTTT.

This chain uses TRBV10-3 with TRBJ2-1; D perhaps matches TRBD2 (6 bases). This CDR3 spans 18 amino acids. The V gene's germline CDR1 is ENHRY and CDR2 SYGVKD. V was shortened by 4 bases and J by 4 bases, with 23 bases between the two germline ends. The CDR3 here is CAISVFGGERRVYNEQFF. The DNA for the CDR3 is TGTGCCATCAGTGTTTTCGGTGGAGAGAGGAGGGTTTACAATGAGCAGTTCTTC.

This chain links TRBV3-1 (or the pseudogene TRBV3-2) with TRBJ2-3, with D tentatively TRBD2 (5 bases). The CDR3 totals 16 residues. CDR1 and CDR2 (germline): LGHDT, YNNKEL (reference sequence). V shed 1 base and J shed 6 bases, with 17 bases lying between them. The CDR3 DNA is TGTGCCAGCAGCCAAGTATCCAGGACTGGCAAGGATACGCAGTATTTT. Protein sequence: CASSQVSRTGKDTQYF.

The chain joins TRBV10-3 to TRBJ1-2, with TRBD1 matching over 7 bases. Germline CDR1 and CDR2: ENHRY and SYGVKD. Trimming took 3 bases from V and 0 from J; bases not matched to a gene: 4. The CDR3 runs 15 residues. The CDR3 spells CAISETGVTNYGYTF. CDR3 DNA sequence: TGTGCCATCAGTGAAACAGGGGTTACTAACTATGGCTACACCTTC.

V and J are TRBV21-1 and TRBJ2-1; the DNA was not compared with TRBD2, the D call given in the table. TRBV21-1 is flagged as a pseudogene. This CDR3 spans 20 amino acids. In DNA form, the CDR3 reads TGTGCCAGCAAAAGGGAGGGGACTAGCGGGAGCGACGAGTCCTACAATGAGCAGTTCTTC. Translated, it gives CASKREGTSGSDESYNEQFF.

Regarding this clone: The sample has other DNA sequences that encode this CDR3 too. This sequence joins TRBV29-1 and TRBJ2-4; maybe TRBD1 (5 bases). The CDR3 runs 12 residues. CDR1 and CDR2 (germline): SQVTM, ANQGSEA. Trimming cost V 3 bases and J 7 bases, with 10 bases left between them. CDR3 protein: CSVDPGKNIQYF. In DNA, the CDR3 is TGCAGCGTTGACCCAGGGAAGAACATTCAGTACTTC. Supplemented by reference TRBV29-1 and TRBJ2-4, the full variable domain reads SAVISQKPSRDICQRGTSLTIQCQVDSQVTMMFWYRQQPGQSLTLIATANQGSEATYESGFVIDKFPISRPNLTFSTLTVSNMSPEDSSIYLCSVDPGKNIQYFGAGTRLSVL.